This TCR beta chain was found in a study of STAT5B mutations in CD4+ large granular lymphocyte leukemia. CDR3 length equals 13 residues. CDR1 and CDR2 from the germline V gene are SGHTA and FQGTGA. V was trimmed by 0 bases and J by 9 bases, leaving 12 bases between them. Sequencing used immunoSEQ multiplex PCR; TCRdb keeps in-frame clones, though not all of them. The sample has around 47,000 clones, about 80% seen once. This rearrangement joins TRBV7-3 to TRBJ2-7; D gene unclear. What was sequenced was CD4+ T cells from blood buffy coats. The source is a human donor in good health. The CDR3 loop is CASSLTGPTAQYF. Written as DNA, the CDR3 is TGTGCCAGCAGCTTAACAGGGCCCACTGCGCAGTACTTC.